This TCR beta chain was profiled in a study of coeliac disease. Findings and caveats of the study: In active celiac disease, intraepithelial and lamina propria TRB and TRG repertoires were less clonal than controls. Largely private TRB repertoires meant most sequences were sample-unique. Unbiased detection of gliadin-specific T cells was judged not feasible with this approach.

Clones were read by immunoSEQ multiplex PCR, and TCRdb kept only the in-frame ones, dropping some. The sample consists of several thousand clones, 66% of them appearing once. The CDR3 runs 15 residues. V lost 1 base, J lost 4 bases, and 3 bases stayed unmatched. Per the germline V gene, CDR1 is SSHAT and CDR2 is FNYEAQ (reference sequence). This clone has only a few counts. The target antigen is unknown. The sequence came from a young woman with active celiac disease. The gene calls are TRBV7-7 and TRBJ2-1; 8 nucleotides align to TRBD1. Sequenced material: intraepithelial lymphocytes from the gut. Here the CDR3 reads CASSLGQGPYNEQFF. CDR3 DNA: TGTGCCAGCAGCTTAGGACAGGGGCCTTACAATGAGCAGTTCTTC.